What follows describes a single T cell receptor (beta chain). This record belongs to a study of blood T cell repertoires in COVID-19. Study at large: The study drew acute and convalescent COVID-19 samples from the United States, Italy and Spain. T cells, B-cell-depleted T cells, or PBMCs supplied cDNA or gDNA.

The CDR3 covers 16 residues. The V gene end was trimmed by 3 bases and the J gene end by 10 bases; junction bases not matched to a gene: 8. Germline CDR1 is SGHRS and CDR2 is YFSETQ. In the authors' workflow: Estimated nucleated cell counts came from reference gene primer amplification. Data came from immunoSEQ multiplex PCR; TCRdb stores just in-frame clones and leaves some out. Clone size and V and J calls were adopted from that table, with D and trimming inferred from the DNA. Of under 90,000 clones listed, over 75% are singletons. The specimen was peripheral blood. This TCR derives from a woman over 75 with active or convalescent COVID-19. V gene TRBV5-1 combines with J gene TRBJ2-1; 15 nucleotides match TRBD2. The CDR3 reads CASSYGTSGRKDEQFF. CDR3 in DNA: TGCGCCAGCAGCTATGGGACTAGCGGGAGGAAAGACGAGCAGTTCTTC.